A single sample is the source of the 18 T cell receptor beta chains below, sequenced in a study of shared clonotypes between healthy human individuals. Here immunoSEQ multiplex PCR was the method, and the copy in TCRdb shows in-frame clones only, minus some. Of about 1.1 million clones in the sample, 75% to 80% were seen once. Specimen: memory CD4+ T cells from PBMCs. Subset indicated: CD45RA-negative fraction. These receptors were taken from a man aged 18 to 30 in good health. Some clones in this sample may be carry-over from other donors' samples.

The V and J genes are TRBV2 and TRBJ2-7; 7 positions match TRBD2. Germline CDR1 reads SNHLY; CDR2 reads FYNNEI. This CDR3 spans 12 amino acids. V was clipped by 8 bases and J by 7 bases; unmatched bases: 8. DNA of the CDR3: TGTGCCAGCCTAGCGGCAGGTTGGGAGCAGTACTTC. Translating gives CASLAAGWEQYF.

This clone was recorded a few times. The same CDR3 is also encoded by other DNA sequences in this sample. This chain connects TRBV2 to TRBJ2-6; D ambiguous. Trimming shortened V by 1 base and J by 2 bases, and 6 bases separated the two germline ends. The CDR3 is 15 residues long. CDR1 is SNHLY, CDR2 FYNNEI, per germline. The CDR3 nucleotides read TGTGCCAGCAGTGAAGGGGGTGCTGGGGCCAACGTCCTGACTTTC. Amino acid sequence: CASSEGGAGANVLTF.

The chain joins TRBV5-6 to TRBJ2-2, with 8 bases fitting TRBD1. After removal of 1 base from V and 4 bases from J, the junction contained 6 bases not matched to a gene. Germline CDR1 reads SGHDT; CDR2 reads YYEEEE. The CDR3 is made up of 16 amino acids. The CDR3 loop reads CASSLLRDRPTGELFF. The CDR3 region has the DNA TGTGCCAGCAGCTTGCTCCGGGACAGGCCCACCGGGGAGCTGTTTTTT.

As regards this clone: This sample also contains other DNA sequences that code for the same CDR3. The gene calls are TRBV7-9 and TRBJ2-5; D not resolved. Trimming shortened V by 5 bases and J by 4 bases, and 5 bases separated the two germline ends. The CDR3 loop spans 11 amino acids. Germline V gives CDR1 SEHNR, CDR2 FQNEAQ (reference sequence). CDR3 in DNA: TGTGCCAGCAGCCCCGGAGAGACCCAGTACTTC. Its translation is CASSPGETQYF.

V gene TRBV19 combines with J gene TRBJ1-1; TRBD1 matches 7 bases. V gave up 2 bases and J gave up 1 base; unmatched junction bases: 1. The germline gives CDR1 LNHDA, CDR2 SQIVND (reference sequence). The CDR3 spans 14 residues. The CDR3, as DNA: TGTGCCAGTAGTATACGACAGGGGAACACTGAAGCTTTCTTT. It is translated as CASSIRQGNTEAFF.

The chain recombines TRBV9 with TRBJ2-1; 10 positions agree with TRBD1. V was clipped by 4 bases and J by 5 bases; unmatched bases: 6. The CDR3 is 15 residues long. Per germline, CDR1 SGDLS and CDR2 YYNGEE. The CDR3 sequence: CASSLLGTGDNEQFF. The DNA of the CDR3 is TGTGCCAGCAGCCTTCTAGGGACAGGGGACAATGAGCAGTTCTTC. Together with reference TRBV9 and TRBJ2-1, the CDR3 gives the full variable domain: DSGVTQTPKHLITATGQRVTLRCSPRSGDLSVYWYQQSLDQGLQFLIQYYNGEERAKGNILERFSAQQFPDLHSELNLSSLELGDSALYFCASSLLGTGDNEQFFGPGTRLTVL.

The gene calls are TRBV2 and TRBJ2-1; 10 bases map to TRBD2. Losses at the gene ends were 8 bases for V and 0 bases for J; bases not matched to a gene: 4. This CDR3 has 15 residues. CDR1 is SNHLY, CDR2 FYNNEI, per germline. The CDR3, as DNA: TGTGCCAGCGGACTAGCGGTATTCTCCTACAATGAGCAGTTCTTC. Amino acids: CASGLAVFSYNEQFF.

V is TRBV5-8 and J is TRBJ2-6; D gene uncertain. The CDR3 sequence is 15 residues long. Deletions cut 5 bases from V and 0 bases from J, with 9 bases between. The germline V gene has CDR1 SGHTS and CDR2 YDEGEE. CDR3 sequence: CASRRYSSGANVLTF. DNA of the CDR3: TGTGCCAGCAGGCGATACAGCTCTGGGGCCAACGTCCTGACTTTC.

V and J are TRBV5-6 and TRBJ2-7; D possibly uses TRBD1 or TRBD2 (5 bases each). The CDR3 is made up of 15 amino acids. V was shortened by 4 bases and J by 7 bases, with 21 bases between the two germline ends. Germline V gene data show CDR1 as SGHDT and CDR2 as YYEEEE. The CDR3 region is CASSEGPRRSGEQYF. CDR3 sequence (DNA): TGTGCCAGCAGCGAGGGACCGAGGAGGTCTGGTGAGCAGTACTTC.

This sequence joins TRBV28 and TRBJ2-6; either TRBD1 or TRBD2 may fit D (5 bases each). The CDR3 spans 16 residues. The V end lost 6 bases, the J end lost 0 bases, and 12 bases lay between the germline ends. CDR1 is MDHEN, CDR2 SYDVKM, per germline. The CDR3 region is CASSSGTGSGANVLTF. Here the CDR3 DNA reads TGTGCCAGCAGCAGCGGAACAGGCTCTGGGGCCAACGTCCTGACTTTC.

This chain uses TRBV7-9 with TRBJ2-1; TRBD1 agrees at 8 bases. This CDR3 region has 14 residues. Trimming took 6 bases from V and 7 from J; bases not matched to a gene: 8. Germline V gene lookup returns CDR1 SEHNR and CDR2 FQNEAQ (reference sequence). This CDR3 reads CASRATGEGNEQFF. The CDR3 bases are TGTGCCAGCAGGGCGACAGGGGAAGGGAATGAGCAGTTCTTC.

The CDR3 is CASSLGSPPNEQFF. The CDR3 region has the DNA TGTGCCAGCAGCTTGGGATCGCCGCCCAATGAGCAGTTCTTC. The V and J genes are TRBV5-4 and TRBJ2-1; D unclear. The CDR3 has 14 residues. V was pared by 0 bases and J by 6 bases, with 10 bases between. Per the germline V gene, CDR1 is SGHNT and CDR2 is YYREEE (reference sequence). The full variable domain, its missing parts supplied by reference TRBV5-4 and TRBJ2-1, is ETGVTQSPTHLIKTRGQQVTLRCSSQSGHNTVSWYQQALGQGPQFIFQYYREEENGRGNFPPRFSGLQFPNYSSELNVNALELDDSALYLCASSLGSPPNEQFFGPGTRLTVL.

The chain employs TRBV14 and TRBJ2-3; no definite D call. The CDR3 length is 17 residues. From germline, CDR1 is SGHDN and CDR2 FVKESK. Trimming pared 4 bases from V and 0 bases from J, leaving 17 bases between. The CDR3 is CASSLGFVDWSTDTQYF. The CDR3 DNA reads TGTGCCAGCAGCCTCGGCTTCGTGGATTGGAGCACAGATACGCAGTATTTT.

The chain has TRBV6-1 and TRBJ2-1; D not certain. Deletions cut 2 bases from V and 7 bases from J, with 15 bases between. Germline assignment: CDR1 MNHNS and CDR2 SASEGT. The CDR3 consists of 15 residues. The CDR3 sequence is CASSEIPSVGNEQFF. The CDR3 DNA reads as TGTGCCAGCAGTGAAATCCCCTCCGTTGGGAATGAGCAGTTCTTC.

In its sample, this clone was seen a few times. The chain couples TRBV5-4 to TRBJ1-1; tentative D call: TRBD1 (5 bases). This CDR3 has 14 amino acids. Germline CDR1 SGHNT, CDR2 YYREEE (reference sequence). V lost 4 bases and J 3 bases, leaving 13 bases between the germline ends. The CDR3 coding sequence is TGTGCCAGCAGCGCCCTAGGGGCCCACACTGAAGCTTTCTTT. It yields the protein CASSALGAHTEAFF.

This chain's CDR3 is CASSLGGAIYEQYF. CDR3 DNA sequence: TGTGCCAGCAGCTTAGGCGGGGCTATCTACGAGCAGTACTTC. The rearrangement links TRBV7-8 to TRBJ2-7; possibly TRBD2 for D (6 bases). The CDR3 contains 14 residues. V lost 1 base to trimming and J lost 3 bases, with 10 bases between them. The V gene's germline CDR1 is SGHVS and CDR2 FQNEAQ. The whole variable domain, filled in from reference TRBV7-8 and TRBJ2-7, reads GAGVSQSPRYKVAKRGQDVALRCDPISGHVSLFWYQQALGQGPEFLTYFQNEAQLDKSGLPSDRFFAERPEGSVSTLKIQRTQQEDSAVYLCASSLGGAIYEQYFGPGTRLTVT.

The rearrangement uses TRBV6-6 and TRBJ2-7; 11 nucleotides line up with TRBD1. Germline V gene lookup returns CDR1 MNHNY and CDR2 SVGAGI (reference sequence). This CDR3 contains 15 residues. Trimming cost V 6 bases and J 6 bases; bases outside gene matches: 10. DNA for the CDR3: TGTGCCAGCAGGCGGTCGGGACAGGGGGGCTCCGAGCAGTACTTC. This codes for CASRRSGQGGSEQYF.

The J gene is TRBJ2-7, the V gene TRBV6-1, with 9 nucleotides matching TRBD1. CDR1 is MNHNS and CDR2 is SASEGT in the germline V gene. There are 15 residues in the CDR3. Trimming removed 5 bases from V and 1 base from J; junction bases left unmatched: 6. CDR3 bases: TGTGCCAGCAGTATTACAGGGGGCGGTTCCTACGAGCAGTACTTC. Protein: CASSITGGGSYEQYF.